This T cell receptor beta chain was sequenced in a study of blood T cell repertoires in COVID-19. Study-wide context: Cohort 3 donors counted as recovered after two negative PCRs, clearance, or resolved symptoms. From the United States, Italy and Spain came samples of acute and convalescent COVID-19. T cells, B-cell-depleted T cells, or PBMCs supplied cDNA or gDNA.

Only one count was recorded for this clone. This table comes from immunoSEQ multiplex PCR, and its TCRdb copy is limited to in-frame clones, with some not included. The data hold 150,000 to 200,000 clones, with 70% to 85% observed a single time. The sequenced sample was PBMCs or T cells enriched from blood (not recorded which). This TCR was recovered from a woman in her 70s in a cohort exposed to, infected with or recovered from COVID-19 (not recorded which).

CDR3 coding DNA: TGCGCCAGCAGGCCAGCGGGAATAACCTACAATGAGCAGTTCTTC. It translates to CASRPAGITYNEQFF. The chain links TRBV5-1 to TRBJ2-1; 7 bases fit TRBD2. The CDR3 covers 15 residues. J was trimmed by 2 bases and V by 5 bases; bases with no gene match: 7. Per germline, CDR1 SGHRS and CDR2 YFSETQ.